The rows below give T cell receptor beta chains drawn from one sample of a study of blood T cell repertoires in COVID-19. The method was immunoSEQ multiplex PCR; TCRdb's version includes in-frame clones alone and lacks a portion of them. Of 350,000 to 450,000 clones listed, 85% to 90% are singletons. Sequenced material: PBMCs or T cells enriched from blood (not recorded which). The receptors originated from a man younger than 45 who had recovered from COVID-19. Each CDR3 is given with its conserved first and last residue. The order of the fields is V gene, CDR3 protein.

TRBV6-1,CASSDWDSLDEQFF
TRBV28,CASRSGQGAQPQHF
TRBV29-1,CSVEGGTSPFF
TRBV4-1,CASSQDLAGGISYEQYF
TRBV9,CASSVVAGTGETDTQYF
TRBV6-5,CASSYGPRTGNTIYF
TRBV27,CASRNGRAVEQFF
TRBV5-4,CASSPAGISTDTQYF
TRBV9,CASSQRTGEGYTF
TRBV25-1,CASKQGSTEAFF
TRBV11-1,CASSYGLDQPQHF
TRBV7-9,CASSLAVPSSGNTIYF
TRBV24-1,CATRNRGDTEAFF
TRBV5-8,CASSKRTGSNQPQHF
TRBV2,CASKNQGTSQPQHF
TRBV30,CAWTPPGQLYGYTF
TRBV6-4,CASSTVGGGGTQYF
TRBV18,CASSPSTGAGQETQYF
TRBV10-2,CASSESLTYSYNEQFF
TRBV19,CATSDRKNIQYF
TRBV10-2,CASTGTTRLNEQFF
TRBV28,CASSPDRGQETQYF
TRBV18,CASSPLRRAGADTQYF
TRBV4-2,CASSQVGGGVMEAFF
TRBV2,CATSRGWASDEQYF
TRBV2,CARGERDLTDTQYF
TRBV7-2,CASSLVVREKLFF
TRBV11-2,CASSLVPGATGELFF
TRBV5-6,CASSLGDRAYGNQPQHF
TRBV10-1,CASRNPAGVEQFF
TRBV4-2,CASSQSQREGSDTQYF
TRBV11-2,CASSPSQGVTETQYF
TRBV10-3,CAIRLTDTEAFF
TRBV19,CASSIRQGGNYGYTF
TRBV7-2,CASSLALAGVGEQYF
TRBV5-1,CASSLVGGNTEAFF
TRBV14,CASSRLIDSLSSYNEQFF
TRBV11-2,CASSLDLGGTEAFF
TRBV5-1,CASSVQGPANYNEQFF
TRBV25-1,CASSVTTMNTEAFF
TRBV6-5,CASRTTGQSAYEQYF
TRBV12-3/TRBV12-4,CASGYSYNSPLHF
TRBV11-2,CASSLGPGMGNIQYF
TRBV3-1/TRBV3-2,CASSLGSDGELFF
TRBV5-4,CASSLGAGGIEAFF
TRBV6-5,CASNTDRANTGELFF
TRBV9,CASSPWTSGFTDTQYF
TRBV12-3/TRBV12-4,CASSSGLRARAFF
TRBV10-3,CAISPGGQTEAFF
TRBV27,CASSFLRGSVGTEAFF
TRBV28,CASSANRVTQYF
TRBV7-8,CASSLVVSASGSYEQFF